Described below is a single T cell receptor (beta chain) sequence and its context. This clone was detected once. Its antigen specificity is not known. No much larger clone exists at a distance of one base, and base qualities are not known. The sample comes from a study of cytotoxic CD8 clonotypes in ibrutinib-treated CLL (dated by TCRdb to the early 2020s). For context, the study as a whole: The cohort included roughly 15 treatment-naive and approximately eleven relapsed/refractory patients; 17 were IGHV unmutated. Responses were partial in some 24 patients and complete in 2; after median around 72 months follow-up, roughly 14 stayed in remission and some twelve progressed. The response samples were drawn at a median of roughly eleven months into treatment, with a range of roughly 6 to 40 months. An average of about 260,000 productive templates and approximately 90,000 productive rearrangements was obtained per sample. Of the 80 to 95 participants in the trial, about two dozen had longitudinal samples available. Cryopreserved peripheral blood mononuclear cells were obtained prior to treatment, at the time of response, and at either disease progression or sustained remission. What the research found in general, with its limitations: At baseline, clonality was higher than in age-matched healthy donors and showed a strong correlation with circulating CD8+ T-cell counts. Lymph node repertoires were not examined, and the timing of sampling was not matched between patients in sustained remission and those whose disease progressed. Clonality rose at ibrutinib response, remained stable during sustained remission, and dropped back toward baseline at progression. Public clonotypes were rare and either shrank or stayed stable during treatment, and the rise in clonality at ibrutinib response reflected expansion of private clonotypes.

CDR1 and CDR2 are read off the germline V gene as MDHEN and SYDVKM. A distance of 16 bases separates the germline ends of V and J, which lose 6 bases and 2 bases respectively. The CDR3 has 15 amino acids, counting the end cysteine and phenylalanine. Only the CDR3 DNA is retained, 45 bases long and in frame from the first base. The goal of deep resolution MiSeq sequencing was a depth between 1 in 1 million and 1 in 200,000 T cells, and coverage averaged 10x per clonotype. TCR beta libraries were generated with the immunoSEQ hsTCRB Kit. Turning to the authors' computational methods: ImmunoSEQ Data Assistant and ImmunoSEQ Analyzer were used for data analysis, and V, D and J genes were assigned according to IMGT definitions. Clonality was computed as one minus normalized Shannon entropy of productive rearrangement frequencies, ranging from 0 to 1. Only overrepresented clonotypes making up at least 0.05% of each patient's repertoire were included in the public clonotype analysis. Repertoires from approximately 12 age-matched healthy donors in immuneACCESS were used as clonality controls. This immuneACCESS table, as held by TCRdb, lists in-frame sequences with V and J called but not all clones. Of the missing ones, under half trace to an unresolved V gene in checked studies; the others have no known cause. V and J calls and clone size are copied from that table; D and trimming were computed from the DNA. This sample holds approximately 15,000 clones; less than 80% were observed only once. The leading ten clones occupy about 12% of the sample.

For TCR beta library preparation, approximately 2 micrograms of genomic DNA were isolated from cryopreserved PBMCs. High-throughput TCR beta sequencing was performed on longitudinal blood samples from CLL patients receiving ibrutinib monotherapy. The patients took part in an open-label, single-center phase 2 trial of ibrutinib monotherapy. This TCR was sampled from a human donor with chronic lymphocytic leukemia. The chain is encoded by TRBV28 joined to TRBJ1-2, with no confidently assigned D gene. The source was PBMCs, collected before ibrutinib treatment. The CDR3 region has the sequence CASSLAHRANYGYTF. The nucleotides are TGTGCCAGCAGCTTAGCCCACAGAGCCAACTATGGCTACACCTTC.